One T cell receptor beta chain is described in this entry. Its antigen is not identified. TCRdb re-derived calls from the RT-PCR reads in MiXCR, one entry per CDR3 protein. The sample contains roughly 700,000 distinct CDR3 sequences, approximately 15% of which appear only once. The data are from a study of response to subunit inactivated influenza vaccine. Notes on the study in general: The authors suggested that every seasonal influenza vaccination recruits few new T cells.

CDR1 is DFQATT, CDR2 SNEGSKA, per germline (reference sequence). This CDR3 spans 14 amino acids. V lost 1 base and J 3 bases, leaving 13 bases between the germline ends. This rearrangement joins TRBV20-1 to TRBJ2-7; D remains unclear. The sequence was obtained from a man aged 45 to 65 who received an inactivated influenza vaccine. Material: PBMCs from blood, obtained approximately 15 days before vaccination. CDR3 bases: TGCAGTGCTAGAGTTGGCAGGAAGGTCTACGAGCAGTACTTC. As protein: CSARVGRKVYEQYF.